A single sample gave rise to the 25 T cell receptor beta chains below, sequenced in a study of PD-1 blockade in classical Hodgkin lymphoma. The repertoire was sequenced with immunoSEQ multiplex PCR; TCRdb's copy has only in-frame clones and lacks some. The repertoire has roughly 70,000 clones, over 90% of them found once; the top ten carry roughly 2.7%. Time point: newly diagnosed, previously untreated cHL patient sample. Sequenced: peripheral blood mononuclear cells (PBMCs). The receptors here all came from a human donor with classical Hodgkin lymphoma.

The chain combines TRBV5-6 with TRBJ1-5; D is possibly TRBD1 (5 bases). Between the trimmed V and J ends, which lost 2 bases and 1 base, there was a span of 10 bases. The germline V gene has CDR1 SGHDT and CDR2 YYEEEE. CDR3 size: 15 residues. CDR3 amino acids: CASSFGGGSNQPQHF. CDR3 in DNA: TGTGCCAGCAGCTTCGGGGGAGGGAGCAATCAGCCCCAGCATTTT.

V is TRBV9 and J is TRBJ1-1; TRBD1 matches at 10 bases. The CDR3 is 15 amino acids. The germline gives CDR1 SGDLS, CDR2 YYNGEE. The V segment lost 0 bases and the J segment 1 base; nucleotides outside the gene matches: 0. The CDR3 protein is CASSVGTGGNTEAFF. The CDR3 nucleotides are TGTGCCAGCAGCGTAGGGACAGGGGGGAACACTGAAGCTTTCTTT. The full variable domain, in which reference TRBV9 and TRBJ1-1 provide the parts outside the CDR3, is DSGVTQTPKHLITATGQRVTLRCSPRSGDLSVYWYQQSLDQGLQFLIQYYNGEERAKGNILERFSAQQFPDLHSELNLSSLELGDSALYFCASSVGTGGNTEAFFGQGTRLTVV.

This rearrangement joins TRBV12-5 to TRBJ2-7; a possible D gene is TRBD1 (5 bases). The ends were cut back, 6 bases at V and 7 bases at J, with 13 bases in the middle. This CDR3 is built from 12 residues. Germline CDR1 is LGHNT and CDR2 is FRNRAP. Written as DNA, the CDR3 is TGTGCTAGTGGAGAGACAGTCCTGGAGCAGTACTTC. Amino acids: CASGETVLEQYF.

The J gene is TRBJ2-5, the V gene TRBV5-1, with 7 bases aligning to TRBD1. CDR3 length: 16 residues. CDR1 and CDR2 from the germline V gene are SGHRS and YFSETQ. The V and J ends lost 0 bases and 4 bases, in that order; junction bases with no gene match: 9. The CDR3 coding sequence is TGCGCCAGCAGCTTGGGGGAGACAGGGCTTGGAGAGACCCAGTACTTC. Protein product: CASSLGETGLGETQYF.

This clone was seen just once. The J gene is TRBJ1-1, the V gene TRBV5-5, with D unresolved. The CDR3 has 14 amino acids. Germline V gene lookup returns CDR1 SGHKS and CDR2 YYEKEE (reference sequence). The V and J ends lost 2 bases and 0 bases respectively, with 8 bases between them. This chain's CDR3 is CASSLGFMNTEAFF. CDR3 DNA: TGTGCCAGCAGCTTAGGGTTTATGAACACTGAAGCTTTCTTT.

V usage is TRBV5-1 and J usage is TRBJ2-3, with 11 bases lining up with TRBD2. The CDR3 has 15 residues. J was trimmed by 5 bases and V by 4 bases; bases with no gene match: 6. CDR1 and CDR2 (germline): SGHRS, YFSETQ. The CDR3 DNA reads as TGCGCCAGCAGCATGGGACTAGCGGAGGGAGATACGCAGTATTTT. Translating it yields CASSMGLAEGDTQYF.

The chain recombines TRBV11-2 with TRBJ2-2; D gene ambiguous. The CDR3 sequence is 16 residues long. Trimming removed 0 bases from V and 0 bases from J, with 8 bases in between. Germline values: CDR1 SGHAT, CDR2 FQNNGV. The CDR3 bases are TGTGCCAGCAGCTTAGATCTGGCCCCGAACACCGGGGAGCTGTTTTTT. Its protein is CASSLDLAPNTGELFF.

The V call is TRBV7-9, the J call TRBJ2-3; possibly TRBD2 for D (5 bases). The CDR3 totals 14 residues. Trimming took off 0 bases at V and 6 bases at J, with 10 bases between the two ends. CDR1 and CDR2 (germline): SEHNR, FQNEAQ (reference sequence). The CDR3 DNA reads as TGTGCCAGCAGCTTAGCGGGAGCCGGGGATACGCAGTATTTT. Amino acids: CASSLAGAGDTQYF.

This clone is a singleton in its sample. The chain uses TRBV7-6 and TRBJ2-7; 7 bases match TRBD1. V trimming: 5 bases; J trimming: 3 bases; junction bases outside the gene matches: 10. This CDR3 spans 15 amino acids. Germline V CDR1 and CDR2: SGHVS, FNYEAQ. The CDR3 is CASSPGQDRVYEQYF. In DNA form, the CDR3 reads TGTGCCAGCAGCCCCGGACAGGACAGAGTCTACGAGCAGTACTTC.

The chain recombines TRBV2 with TRBJ2-5; no reliable D call. Trimming removed 11 bases from V and 3 bases from J, with 13 bases in between. Germline CDR1 and CDR2: SNHLY and FYNNEI. This CDR3 is built from 12 residues. DNA of the CDR3: TGTGCCGGTAAAGGCAGTAAAGAGACCCAGTACTTC. As protein: CAGKGSKETQYF.

This clone was counted once. The chain is built from TRBV5-1 and TRBJ1-2, with a tentative D call TRBD1 (5 bases). CDR1 and CDR2 from the germline V gene are SGHRS and YFSETQ. V dropped 2 bases and J dropped 9 bases, with 11 bases sitting between them. The CDR3 contains 12 residues. Here the CDR3 reads CASSLPDNRYTF. For the CDR3, the DNA is TGCGCCAGCAGCTTACCGGACAACCGCTACACCTTC.

V and J are TRBV27 and TRBJ2-4, with D unclear. The germline gives CDR1 MNHEY, CDR2 SMNVEV (reference sequence). Trimming left V 4 bases short and J 1 base short, with 8 bases between. CDR3 length equals 14 residues. The CDR3 protein is CASSSGTAKNIQYF. CDR3 coding DNA: TGTGCCAGCAGTTCGGGCACGGCCAAAAACATTCAGTACTTC.

The V gene is TRBV5-6, the J gene TRBJ1-5; maybe TRBD1 (5 bases). The CDR3 runs 16 residues. Trimming took off 0 bases at V and 2 bases at J, with 12 bases between the two ends. CDR1 SGHDT and CDR2 YYEEEE come from the germline V gene. CDR3 DNA: TGTGCCAGCAGCTTGGGAATGGGGGGAGGCAATCAGCCCCAGCATTTT. Translation gives CASSLGMGGGNQPQHF.

CDR3 protein: CAYRGAANSPLHF. The CDR3 DNA sequence: TGTGCCTACCGTGGGGCTGCTAATTCACCCCTCCACTTT. The J gene is TRBJ1-6, the V gene TRBV30, with a tentative D call TRBD1 (5 bases). The CDR3 spans 13 residues. Per the germline V gene, CDR1 is GTSNPN and CDR2 is SVGIG (reference sequence). V was cut by 7 bases and J by 6 bases, with 13 bases left in between.

The chain recombines TRBV5-6 with TRBJ2-3, with TRBD1 identical over 7 bases. The CDR3 runs 15 residues. Losses at the gene ends were 7 bases for V and 3 bases for J; bases not matched to a gene: 11. Germline values: CDR1 SGHDT, CDR2 YYEEEE. CDR3 region: CASQRGLGMTDTQYF. CDR3 coding DNA: TGTGCCAGCCAGAGGGGGCTGGGGATGACAGATACGCAGTATTTT.

V is TRBV27 and J is TRBJ2-3, with 7 bases fitting TRBD1. Germline CDR1 and CDR2: MNHEY and SMNVEV (reference sequence). The CDR3 extends over 19 amino acids. The V segment lost 6 bases and the J segment 0 bases; nucleotides outside the gene matches: 18. CDR3: CASRTGTAAPSVSTDTQYF. The CDR3 region has the DNA TGTGCCAGCAGGACTGGGACAGCCGCTCCGTCTGTTAGCACAGATACGCAGTATTTT.

The chain links TRBV7-2 to TRBJ1-2; 8 bases align to TRBD1. The J segment lost 6 bases and the V segment lost 5 bases, leaving 8 bases of the junction unmatched. CDR1 is SGHTA and CDR2 is FQGNSA in the germline V gene. CDR3 size: 14 residues. The CDR3 region has the DNA TGTGCCAGCAGCGACAACAGGGGGTCCGATGGCTACACCTTC. This encodes CASSDNRGSDGYTF. Full variable domain (missing parts from reference TRBV7-2 and TRBJ1-2): GAGVSQSPSNKVTEKGKDVELRCDPISGHTALYWYRQSLGQGLEFLIYFQGNSAPDKSGLPSDRFSAERTGGSVSTLTIQRTQQEDSAVYLCASSDNRGSDGYTFGSGTRLTVV.

The CDR3 loop reads CASSYRGTGPNGYTF. CDR3 DNA: TGTGCCAGCAGTTACCGAGGGACAGGGCCAAATGGCTACACCTTC. The chain couples TRBV5-6 to TRBJ1-2, with 9 bases aligning to TRBD1. Germline V gene sequence: CDR1 SGHDT, CDR2 YYEEEE. V shed 5 bases, J shed 6 bases, and the junction held 11 bases outside the gene matches. The CDR3 is 15 residues long.

The V call is TRBV7-2, the J call TRBJ1-2, with D hard to call. CDR1 SGHTA and CDR2 FQGNSA come from the germline V gene. CDR3 length: 14 amino acids. V lost 5 bases and J lost 7, with 17 bases in between. The CDR3 protein is CASSPEAPPAGYTF. CDR3 DNA sequence: TGTGCCAGCAGCCCCGAGGCCCCGCCAGCTGGCTACACCTTC.

The chain employs TRBV5-1 and TRBJ2-2; TRBD2 aligns across 8 bases. The V segment lost 4 bases and the J segment 4 bases; nucleotides outside the gene matches: 6. Germline CDR1 SGHRS, CDR2 YFSETQ. The CDR3 loop spans 15 amino acids. CDR3 bases: TGCGCCAGCAGCCTCGCGGGGGGTAGCACCGGGGAGCTGTTTTTT. Residues: CASSLAGGSTGELFF. Supplemented by reference TRBV5-1 and TRBJ2-2, the full variable domain reads KAGVTQTPRYLIKTRGQQVTLSCSPISGHRSVSWYQQTPGQGLQFLFEYFSETQRNKGNFPGRFSGRQFSNSRSEMNVSTLELGDSALYLCASSLAGGSTGELFFGEGSRLTVL.

CDR3 nucleotides: TGTGCCAGCAGCGTCGAGACAGGGCAATTCACTGAAGCTTTCTTT. This sequence encodes CASSVETGQFTEAFF. J is TRBJ1-1 and V is TRBV2; 7 bases are a match to TRBD1. J lost 4 bases, V lost 6 bases, and 11 bases had no gene match. This CDR3 is built from 15 residues. From germline, CDR1 is SNHLY and CDR2 FYNNEI.

The chain uses TRBV7-3 and TRBJ2-1, with D perhaps TRBD2 (7 bases). Deletions cut 0 bases from V and 2 bases from J, with 11 bases between. Germline V gene lookup returns CDR1 SGHTA and CDR2 FQGTGA. The CDR3 consists of 16 residues. CDR3 sequence: CASSLTPGGAYNEQFF. CDR3 coding DNA: TGTGCCAGCAGCTTAACGCCGGGGGGCGCCTACAATGAGCAGTTCTTC.

This clone was counted between two and nine times. The CDR3 reads CASSQHPSGGAYEQYF. The CDR3 coding sequence is TGCGCCAGCAGCCAGCATCCTAGCGGGGGGGCCTACGAGCAGTACTTC. This sequence joins TRBV5-1 and TRBJ2-7; 12 bases are a match to TRBD2. Unmatched junction bases numbered 7, after V lost 4 bases and J lost 2 bases. CDR3 length: 16 residues. Germline loops: CDR1 SGHRS, CDR2 YFSETQ.

The rearrangement links TRBV6-1 to TRBJ1-4; no clear D. Trimming took off 8 bases at V and 3 bases at J, with 13 bases between the two ends. The CDR3 runs 14 residues. Germline CDR1 MNHNS, CDR2 SASEGT. Written as DNA, the CDR3 is TGTGCCAGCTCCAACAGAGCTTCTAATGAAAAACTGTTTTTT. Its translation is CASSNRASNEKLFF.

V and J are TRBV20-1 and TRBJ2-7; D ambiguous. The germline V and J ends were trimmed by 3 bases and 9 bases, with 12 bases remaining between them. CDR1 is DFQATT, CDR2 SNEGSKA, per germline (reference sequence). The CDR3 has 11 residues. In DNA form, the CDR3 reads TGCAGTGCTAGTACCTACGCTGCGCAGTACTTC. It is translated as CSASTYAAQYF.